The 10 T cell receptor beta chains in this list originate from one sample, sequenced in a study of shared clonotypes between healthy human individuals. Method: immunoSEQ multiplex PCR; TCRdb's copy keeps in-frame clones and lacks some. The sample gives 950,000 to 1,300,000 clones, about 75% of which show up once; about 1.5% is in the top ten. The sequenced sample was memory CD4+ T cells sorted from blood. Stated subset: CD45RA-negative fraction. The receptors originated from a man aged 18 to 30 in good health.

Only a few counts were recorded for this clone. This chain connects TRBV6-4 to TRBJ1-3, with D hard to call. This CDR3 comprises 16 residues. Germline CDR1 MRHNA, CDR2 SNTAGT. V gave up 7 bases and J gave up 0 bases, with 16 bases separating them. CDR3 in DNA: TGTGCCAGCACCACCTCGAGTCAGAGCTCTGGAAACACCATATATTTT. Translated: CASTTSSQSSGNTIYF.

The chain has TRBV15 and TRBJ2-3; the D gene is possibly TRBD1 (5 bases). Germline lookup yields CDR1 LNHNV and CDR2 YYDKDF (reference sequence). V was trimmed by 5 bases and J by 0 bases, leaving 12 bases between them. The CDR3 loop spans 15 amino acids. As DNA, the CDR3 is TGTGCCACCAGCCGACAGACTGGTAGCACAGATACGCAGTATTTT. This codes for CATSRQTGSTDTQYF.

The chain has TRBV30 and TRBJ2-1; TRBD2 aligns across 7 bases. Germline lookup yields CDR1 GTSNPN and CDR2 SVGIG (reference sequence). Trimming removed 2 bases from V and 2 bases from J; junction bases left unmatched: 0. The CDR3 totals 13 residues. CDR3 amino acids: CAWSLAAYNEQFF. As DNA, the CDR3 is TGTGCCTGGAGTCTAGCGGCCTACAATGAGCAGTTCTTC.

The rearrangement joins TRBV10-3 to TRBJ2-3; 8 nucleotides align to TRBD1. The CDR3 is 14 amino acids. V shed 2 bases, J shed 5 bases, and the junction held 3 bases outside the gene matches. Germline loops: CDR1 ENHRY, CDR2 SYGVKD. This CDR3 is CAISEGQGVDTQYF. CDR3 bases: TGTGCCATCAGTGAGGGACAGGGCGTAGATACGCAGTATTTT.

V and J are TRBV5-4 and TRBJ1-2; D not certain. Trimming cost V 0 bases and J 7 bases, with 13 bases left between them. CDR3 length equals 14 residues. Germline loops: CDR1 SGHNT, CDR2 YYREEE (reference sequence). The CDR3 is CASSLDSGSGGYTF. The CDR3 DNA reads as TGTGCCAGCAGCTTGGACTCTGGGAGTGGTGGCTACACCTTC.

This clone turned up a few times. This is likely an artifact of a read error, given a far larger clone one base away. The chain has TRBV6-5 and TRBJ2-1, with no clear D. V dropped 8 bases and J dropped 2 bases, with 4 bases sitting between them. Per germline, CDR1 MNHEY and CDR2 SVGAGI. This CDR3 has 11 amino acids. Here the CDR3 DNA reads TGTGCCAGCGGGACCTACAATGAGCAGTTCTTC. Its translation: CASGTYNEQFF.

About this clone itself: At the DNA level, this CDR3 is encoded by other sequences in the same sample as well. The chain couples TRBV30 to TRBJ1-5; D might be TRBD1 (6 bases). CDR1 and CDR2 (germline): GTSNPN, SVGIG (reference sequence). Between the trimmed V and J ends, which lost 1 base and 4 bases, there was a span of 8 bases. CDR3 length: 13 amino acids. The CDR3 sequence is CAWSGTDNQPQHF. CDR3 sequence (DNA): TGTGCCTGGAGTGGGACAGATAATCAGCCCCAGCATTTT.

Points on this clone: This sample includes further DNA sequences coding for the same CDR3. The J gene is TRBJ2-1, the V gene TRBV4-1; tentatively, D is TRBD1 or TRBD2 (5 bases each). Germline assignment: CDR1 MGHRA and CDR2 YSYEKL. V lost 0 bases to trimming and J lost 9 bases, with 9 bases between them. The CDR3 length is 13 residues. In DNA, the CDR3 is TGCGCCAGCAGCCAAGAAGGTGGGGGTGAGCAGTTCTTC. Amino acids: CASSQEGGGEQFF.

CDR3 bases: TGTGCCTGGAGTCCTGGACAATCGAGTCGCTACACCTTC. Amino acid sequence: CAWSPGQSSRYTF. The J gene is TRBJ1-2, the V gene TRBV30; weak D call: TRBD1 (5 bases). Trimming removed 2 bases from V and 9 bases from J, with 16 bases in between. Germline-derived CDR1 and CDR2 are GTSNPN and SVGIG (reference sequence). This CDR3 region has 13 residues.

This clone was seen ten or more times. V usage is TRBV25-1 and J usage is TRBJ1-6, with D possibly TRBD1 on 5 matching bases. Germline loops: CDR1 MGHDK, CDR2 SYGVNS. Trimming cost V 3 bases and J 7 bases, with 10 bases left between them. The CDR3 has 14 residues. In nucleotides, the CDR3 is TGTGCCAGCAGTGAGGAGGGGTCCAATTCACCCCTCCACTTT. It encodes CASSEEGSNSPLHF.